These 17 T cell receptor beta chains were all obtained from the same sample, sequenced in a study of OX40 agonist ivuxolimab in advanced cancers. Sequenced by immunoSEQ multiplex PCR; TCRdb stores in-frame clones only, minus some. This table has more than 45,000 clones, around 89% appearing once. The sequencing here drew on CD4+ or CD8+ T cells sorted from blood, taken in a trial of the OX40 agonist ivuxolimab. These receptors were obtained from an adult with an advanced solid tumor such as melanoma, head and neck, liver or kidney cancer.

The chain joins TRBV27 to TRBJ2-3; D not certain. CDR3 length: 14 residues. The V gene lost 4 bases and the J gene lost 2 bases, with 10 bases spanning the gap. CDR1 is MNHEY and CDR2 is SMNVEV in the germline V gene (reference sequence). DNA for the CDR3: TGTGCCAGCAGTTCTTCCGTCCACACAGATACGCAGTATTTT. Its translation: CASSSSVHTDTQYF.

This clone turned up a few times. V usage is TRBV28 and J usage is TRBJ1-2; D call uncertain. Trimming stripped 6 bases from V and 2 bases from J, with 13 bases between. Germline V gene sequence: CDR1 MDHEN, CDR2 SYDVKM. The CDR3 runs to 14 residues. The CDR3 here is CASSSPSRNYGYTF. The CDR3 DNA reads TGTGCCAGCAGCTCCCCCTCAAGGAACTATGGCTACACCTTC.

This sequence joins TRBV6-5 and TRBJ2-1, with 10 bases aligning to TRBD2. This CDR3 is built from 14 residues. From germline, CDR1 is MNHEY and CDR2 SVGAGI. V gave up 6 bases and J gave up 9 bases; unmatched junction bases: 8. The CDR3 nucleotides read TGTGCCAGCAGACCTCTAGCGGGAGTTAGTGAGCAGTTCTTC. Its protein is CASRPLAGVSEQFF.

This chain uses TRBV6-6 with TRBJ2-7, with D possibly TRBD2 on 6 matching bases. CDR1 MNHNY and CDR2 SVGAGI come from the germline V gene (reference sequence). Deletions cut 4 bases from V and 2 bases from J, with 15 bases between. The CDR3 loop spans 15 amino acids. CDR3 protein: CASSLGDFSTYEQYV. The CDR3 DNA follows: TGTGCCAGCAGTTTAGGGGACTTTTCCACCTACGAGCAGTACGTC.

The rearrangement uses TRBV28 and TRBJ1-2; D gene ambiguous. Trimming left V 5 bases short and J 3 bases short, with 13 bases between. Germline assignment: CDR1 MDHEN and CDR2 SYDVKM. This CDR3 comprises 14 residues. Written as DNA, the CDR3 is TGTGCCAGCAGTCCTCCGGAGATATACTATGGCTACACCTTC. It is translated as CASSPPEIYYGYTF.

The genes are TRBV4-2 and TRBJ2-7; 9 bases align to TRBD1. CDR1 and CDR2 from the germline V gene are LGHNA and YNFKEQ. The V and J ends lost 0 bases and 2 bases, in that order; junction bases with no gene match: 5. CDR3 length equals 16 residues. CDR3 loop: CASSQEGQGTTYEQYF. CDR3 coding DNA: TGTGCCAGCAGCCAAGAGGGACAGGGTACGACCTACGAGCAGTACTTC.

The chain recombines TRBV27 with TRBJ1-2; D unresolved. There are 13 residues in the CDR3. V lost 1 base, J lost 8 bases, and 11 bases lay in between. The V gene's germline CDR1 is MNHEY and CDR2 SMNVEV (reference sequence). The CDR3 loop reads CASSLLGIEGYTF. Written as DNA, the CDR3 is TGTGCCAGCAGTTTATTGGGAATAGAGGGCTACACCTTC.

J is TRBJ1-2 and V is TRBV29-1; D is unresolved. Germline-derived CDR1 and CDR2 are SQVTM and ANQGSEA. This CDR3 has 13 residues. V lost 3 bases and J 6 bases, leaving 14 bases between the germline ends. The CDR3 nucleotides read TGCAGCGTTGATGGGGAGACGGATGATGGCTACACCTTC. Protein: CSVDGETDDGYTF.

V gene TRBV9 combines with J gene TRBJ2-1; 8 bases agree with TRBD2. V lost 1 base to trimming and J lost 7 bases; unmatched junction nucleotides: 4. The CDR3 length is 14 residues. The germline V gene encodes CDR1 SGDLS and CDR2 YYNGEE. The DNA for the CDR3 is TGTGCCAGCAGCGTAACGGGAGGGGTAAATGAGCAGTTCTTC. It is translated as CASSVTGGVNEQFF.

The chain joins TRBV27 to TRBJ1-1; the D gene is possibly TRBD1 (6 bases). Germline V gene data show CDR1 as MNHEY and CDR2 as SMNVEV (reference sequence). The CDR3 has 14 residues. Trimming left V 3 bases short and J 6 bases short, with 14 bases between. The CDR3 region has the DNA TGTGCCAGCAGTTTGGACAGAGGTACCTCTGAAGCTTTCTTT. Protein: CASSLDRGTSEAFF.

V and J are TRBV23-1 and TRBJ2-3; D is unresolved. TRBV23-1 is an open reading frame, and its role is uncertain. CDR3 length: 14 amino acids. V was trimmed by 3 bases and J by 4 bases, leaving 11 bases between them. This CDR3 reads CASSHPGDADTQYF. The CDR3 coding sequence is TGCGCCAGCAGTCATCCAGGAGACGCAGATACGCAGTATTTT.

The CDR3 sequence: CANTSGITYNEQFF. The CDR3 nucleotides read TGCGCCAACACTAGCGGGATAACTTACAATGAGCAGTTCTTC. The rearrangement links TRBV5-1 to TRBJ2-1; 10 bases fit TRBD2. Per the germline V gene, CDR1 is SGHRS and CDR2 is YFSETQ. There are 14 residues in the CDR3. J gave up 4 bases and V 9 bases, and 7 bases lay outside the gene matches.

The rearrangement joins TRBV5-6 to TRBJ1-1, with 8 bases matching TRBD1. Germline V gives CDR1 SGHDT, CDR2 YYEEEE. CDR3 length: 14 residues. J was trimmed by 4 bases and V by 6 bases; bases with no gene match: 8. CDR3 region: CASTEQGGSTEAFF. CDR3 coding DNA: TGTGCCAGCACCGAACAGGGGGGAAGCACTGAAGCTTTCTTT.

V gene TRBV4-3 combines with J gene TRBJ2-3; no clear D. The germline V gene has CDR1 LGHNA and CDR2 YSLEER. There are 16 residues in the CDR3. Trimming shortened V by 0 bases and J by 0 bases, and 10 bases separated the two germline ends. This chain's CDR3 is CASSQDEVISTDTQYF. CDR3 nucleotides: TGCGCCAGCAGCCAAGATGAGGTGATCAGCACAGATACGCAGTATTTT.

This chain connects TRBV4-1 to TRBJ2-7; D is tentatively TRBD1 or TRBD2 (5 bases each). There are 13 residues in the CDR3. CDR1 MGHRA and CDR2 YSYEKL come from the germline V gene. The V end was cut by 0 bases, the J end by 7 bases, with 10 bases between. The CDR3 spells CASSQEIGTEQYV. The DNA for the CDR3 is TGCGCCAGCAGCCAAGAAATCGGGACGGAGCAGTACGTC.

The CDR3 loop is CASRETGAGPYEQYF. CDR3 nucleotides: TGTGCCAGCAGGGAAACGGGAGCCGGCCCCTACGAGCAGTACTTC. The chain is built from TRBV28 and TRBJ2-7, with D possibly TRBD2 on 6 matching bases. V was pared by 6 bases and J by 2 bases, with 17 bases between. This CDR3 has 15 amino acids. From germline, CDR1 is MDHEN and CDR2 SYDVKM.

The V and J genes are TRBV9 and TRBJ1-1; D is unresolved. V shed 0 bases and J shed 2 bases, with 11 bases lying between them. CDR3 size: 15 residues. The germline V gene has CDR1 SGDLS and CDR2 YYNGEE. CDR3 sequence (DNA): TGTGCCAGCAGCGTAGTCCCGGTAACTAACACTGAAGCTTTCTTT. Translating it yields CASSVVPVTNTEAFF.